A selection of T cell receptor beta chains follows, all from one sample in a study of cytomegalovirus exposure and HLA in healthy donors. The table came from immunoSEQ multiplex PCR; TCRdb's copy has only in-frame clones and leaves some out. The sample lists about 77,000 clones, about three quarters occurring once. Sequenced material: PBMCs. These receptors originate from a man aged 40-49 years in good health and CMV-seronegative. Each CDR3 is given with its conserved first and last residue. D genes are given only for firm matches. Size values are once, few and many counts, or a class for expanded clones, and some rows have none.

clone size,V gene,J gene,D gene,CDR3 protein,CDR3 DNA
-,TRBV7-8,TRBJ2-2,-,CASSSPGNTGELFF,TGTGCCAGCAGCTCCCCGGGAAACACCGGGGAGCTGTTTTTT
-,TRBV30,TRBJ1-1,TRBD1,CATDRGNTEAFF,TGTGCCACTGACAGGGGGAACACTGAAGCTTTCTTT
-,TRBV27,TRBJ2-7,-,CASSKSYEQYF,TGTGCCAGCAGCAAGAGCTACGAGCAGTACTTC
-,TRBV6-4,TRBJ1-2,TRBD1,CASRGDRSYGYTF,TGTGCCAGCAGGGGGGACAGAAGCTATGGCTACACCTTC
-,TRBV25-1,TRBJ1-1,TRBD1,CASRETGAGTEAFF,TGTGCCAGCAGGGAGACAGGGGCTGGCACTGAAGCTTTCTTT
-,TRBV7-6,TRBJ2-4,TRBD1,CASSSGQGVAKNIQYF,TGTGCCAGCAGCTCAGGACAGGGGGTAGCCAAAAACATTCAGTACTTC
-,TRBV20-1,TRBJ1-2,TRBD1,CSAAGGGYTF,TGCAGTGCCGCAGGGGGCGGCTACACCTTC
once,TRBV27,TRBJ2-3,TRBD2,CASKRTSGEAHTQYF,TGTGCCAGCAAAAGGACTAGCGGAGAAGCTCATACGCAGTATTTT
-,TRBV2,TRBJ1-3,TRBD1,CASSSDRASGNTIYF,TGTGCCAGCAGCTCCGACAGGGCCTCTGGAAACACCATATATTTT
-,TRBV10-3,TRBJ1-5,TRBD1,CAITDRVDQPQHF,TGTGCCATCACAGACAGGGTAGATCAGCCCCAGCATTTT
-,TRBV27,TRBJ2-1,TRBD1,CASSFPRQGLDEQFF,TGTGCCAGCAGTTTCCCCCGACAGGGATTGGATGAGCAGTTCTTC
-,TRBV2,TRBJ1-3,TRBD1,CASSVGQAGNTIYF,TGTGCCAGCAGTGTCGGACAGGCTGGAAACACCATATATTTT
-,TRBV7-8,TRBJ2-1,TRBD2,CASSLRWMGRGGGLASEQFF,TGTGCCAGCAGCTTAAGGTGGATGGGGAGGGGAGGTGGACTAGCGAGTGAGCAGTTCTTC
-,TRBV18,TRBJ2-1,-,CASSPLGSGSSYNEQFF,TGTGCCAGCTCACCACTCGGAAGCGGGTCGTCCTACAATGAGCAGTTCTTC
-,TRBV7-2,TRBJ2-5,-,CASSRSGEETQYF,TGTGCCAGCAGCCGTTCGGGAGAAGAGACCCAGTACTTC
once,TRBV28,TRBJ2-7,TRBD2,CASSTGTSGTYEQYF,TGTGCCAGCAGTACCGGGACTAGCGGAACCTACGAGCAGTACTTC
few,TRBV6-1,TRBJ1-6,TRBD1,CASSEGTGWSPLHF,TGTGCCAGCAGTGAAGGGACAGGGTGGTCACCCCTCCACTTT
-,TRBV29-1,TRBJ2-3,TRBD2,CSVPVPSGSLNTQYF,TGCAGCGTACCGGTACCTAGCGGGAGCTTAAATACGCAGTATTTT
-,TRBV19,TRBJ2-4,-,CASTADSNPAKNIQYF,TGTGCCAGTACCGCAGACTCTAACCCAGCCAAAAACATTCAGTACTTC
-,TRBV2,TRBJ1-2,-,CARADSNYGYTF,TGTGCCAGGGCGGACAGTAACTATGGCTACACCTTC
-,TRBV18,TRBJ1-1,TRBD1,CASSPDRTLGGEAFF,TGTGCCAGCTCTCCGGACAGGACTCTCGGAGGTGAAGCTTTCTTT
-,TRBV6-6,TRBJ1-2,TRBD1,CASSSPGQGVTSYTF,TGTGCCAGCAGTTCGCCGGGACAGGGGGTTACTAGCTACACCTTC
-,TRBV28,TRBJ1-5,TRBD1,CASTRGGQGGQPQHF,TGTGCCAGCACCCGAGGTGGACAGGGGGGTCAGCCCCAGCATTTT
-,TRBV5-4,TRBJ2-5,-,CASSNRQDVQETQYF,TGTGCCAGCAGCAATCGACAGGACGTCCAAGAGACCCAGTACTTC
-,TRBV7-9,TRBJ2-7,-,CASSYWDSAYEQYF,TGTGCCAGCAGCTACTGGGACTCCGCCTACGAGCAGTACTTC
-,TRBV9,TRBJ1-3,TRBD1,CASSVTGTAVDTIYF,TGTGCCAGCAGCGTTACCGGGACAGCCGTGGACACCATATATTTT
once,TRBV2,TRBJ1-1,TRBD1,CASSYRGPDTEAFF,TGTGCCAGCAGTTACAGGGGGCCGGACACTGAAGCTTTCTTT
-,TRBV6-5,TRBJ1-1,-,CASSYPGQGIYRAFF,TGTGCCAGCAGTTACCCCGGACAAGGAATTTACAGAGCTTTCTTT
once,TRBV7-8,TRBJ2-1,TRBD2,CASSLTQLAGFQNEQFF,TGTGCCAGCAGCCTGACCCAACTAGCGGGGTTTCAGAATGAGCAGTTCTTC
-,TRBV27,TRBJ2-1,TRBD2,CASSGGDVNSYNEQFF,TGTGCCAGCAGCGGGGGGGACGTAAACTCCTACAATGAGCAGTTCTTC
-,TRBV7-2,TRBJ1-2,-,CASSQTGSQGFRYTF,TGTGCCAGCAGTCAAACCGGCTCGCAGGGATTCCGCTACACCTTC
few,TRBV7-2,TRBJ1-2,-,CASSPSLAGVGYTF,TGTGCCAGCAGCCCTTCCTTGGCAGGGGTTGGCTACACCTTC
-,TRBV27,TRBJ1-1,-,CASSLDSNTEAFF,TGTGCCAGCAGTTTAGACTCGAACACTGAAGCTTTCTTT
-,TRBV15,TRBJ2-7,TRBD1,CATSRVIGRGSHEQYF,TGTGCCACCAGCAGAGTGATAGGCAGGGGGTCGCACGAGCAGTACTTC
-,TRBV28,TRBJ1-2,-,CASSYFGGSLYYGYTF,TGTGCCAGCAGCTATTTTGGGGGGAGCCTTTACTATGGCTACACCTTC
once,TRBV10-3,TRBJ2-3,TRBD1,CAISSGTGLMIDTQYF,TGTGCCATCAGCTCCGGGACAGGGTTGATGATAGATACGCAGTATTTT
-,TRBV4-3,TRBJ1-2,-,CASSQGPTDYGYTF,TGCGCCAGCAGCCAAGGGCCGACAGACTATGGCTACACCTTC
-,TRBV13,TRBJ2-1,-,CASGLQGKTYNEQFF,TGTGCCAGCGGACTTCAGGGGAAGACCTACAATGAGCAGTTCTTC
-,TRBV6-1,TRBJ1-5,-,CASKLEQNVNQPQHF,TGTGCCAGCAAGTTGGAGCAGAATGTGAATCAGCCCCAGCATTTT
-,TRBV27,TRBJ1-5,-,CASSPLAGITVNQPQHF,TGTGCCAGCAGTCCCCTTGCCGGTATAACAGTGAATCAGCCCCAGCATTTT
few,TRBV29-1,TRBJ2-7,TRBD1,CSVELGTGLDEQYF,TGCAGCGTTGAATTGGGGACAGGGCTAGACGAGCAGTACTTC
-,TRBV29-1,TRBJ2-1,-,CSAGLAIGNEQFF,TGCAGCGCAGGACTGGCGATAGGAAATGAGCAGTTCTTC
-,TRBV28,TRBJ2-5,TRBD2,CASSRSSGGQATQYF,TGTGCCAGCAGTCGGTCCAGCGGGGGACAAGCGACCCAGTACTTC
-,TRBV7-2,TRBJ1-4,TRBD1,CASSLMGGQGNEKLFF,TGTGCCAGCAGCTTAATGGGGGGACAGGGGAACGAAAAACTGTTTTTT
-,TRBV6-5,TRBJ1-3,-,CASSQTFGGTNTIYF,TGTGCCAGCAGCCAAACATTCGGGGGGACAAACACCATATATTTT
-,TRBV7-2,TRBJ2-3,TRBD1,CASRTGWTADTQYF,TGTGCCAGCAGGACAGGGTGGACGGCGGATACGCAGTATTTT
-,TRBV5-1,TRBJ2-5,TRBD2,CASSSGTSIWYF,TGCGCCAGCAGCTCCGGGACTAGCATATGGTACTTC
-,TRBV2,TRBJ2-7,TRBD2,CASGGLAGNSDEQYF,TGTGCCAGCGGAGGACTAGCGGGCAATTCGGACGAGCAGTACTTC
-,TRBV28,TRBJ2-5,TRBD1,CASSLWGTGDGETQYF,TGTGCCAGCAGTTTATGGGGGACAGGGGATGGGGAGACCCAGTACTTC
-,TRBV5-4,TRBJ2-3,TRBD2,CATPGLARSGEPDTQYF,TGTGCCACACCGGGACTAGCGCGATCCGGGGAGCCAGATACGCAGTATTTT
-,TRBV28,TRBJ1-1,-,CASRGPENTEAFF,TGTGCCAGCAGGGGCCCAGAGAACACTGAAGCTTTCTTT
-,TRBV6-5,TRBJ2-7,-,CASSYGEITTVEQYF,TGTGCCAGCAGTTACGGGGAGATTACTACGGTGGAGCAGTACTTC
-,TRBV5-1,TRBJ2-1,TRBD2,CASSPSTSFNEQFF,TGCGCCAGCAGCCCATCGACTAGCTTCAATGAGCAGTTCTTC